This TCR beta chain originates from a study of a mutant IDH1 vaccine in newly diagnosed glioma. On the study more broadly: Treated patients were about 60% male, roughly 40% female, mean age roughly 39 years.

Data came from immunoSEQ multiplex PCR; TCRdb stores just in-frame clones and leaves some out. This table has tens of thousands of clones, around 82% appearing once. The germline gives CDR1 SSHAT, CDR2 FNYEAQ (reference sequence). CDR3 size: 13 residues. Time point described: week 11, during vaccination. The content of each vaccine dose was 300 ug of mutant IDH1 20-mer peptide, and topical imiquimod accompanied it. Of note for this clone: The antigen is undetermined. The junction does not match germline at one end; this may be a read error.

This sequence originates from a woman between 18 and 30 years old with glioma. The sample was PBMCs, taken from a glioma patient whose treatment included an IDH1 peptide vaccine. The chain is built from TRBV7-7 and TRBJ2-5; D unclear. CDR3 protein: CASSLVQQETQYF. CDR3 bases: TGTGCTAGCAGCTTAGTGCAGCAAGAGACCCAGTACTTC.